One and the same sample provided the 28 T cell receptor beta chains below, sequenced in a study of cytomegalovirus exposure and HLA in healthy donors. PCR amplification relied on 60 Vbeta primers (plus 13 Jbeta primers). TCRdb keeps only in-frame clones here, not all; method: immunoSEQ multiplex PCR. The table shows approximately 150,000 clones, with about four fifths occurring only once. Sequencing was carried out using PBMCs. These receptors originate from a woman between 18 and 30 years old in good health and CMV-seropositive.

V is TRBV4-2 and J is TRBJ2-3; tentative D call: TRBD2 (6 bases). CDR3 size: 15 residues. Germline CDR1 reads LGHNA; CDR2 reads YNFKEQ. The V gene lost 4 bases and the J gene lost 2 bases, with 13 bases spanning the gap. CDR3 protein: CASSLVAANTDTQYF. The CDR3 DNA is TGTGCCAGCAGCCTTGTAGCGGCTAACACAGATACGCAGTATTTT.

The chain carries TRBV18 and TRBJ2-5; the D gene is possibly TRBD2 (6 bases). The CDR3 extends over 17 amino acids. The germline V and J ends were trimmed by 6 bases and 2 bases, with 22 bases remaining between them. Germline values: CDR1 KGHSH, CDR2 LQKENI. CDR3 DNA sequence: TGTGCCAGCTCCCCCCGAGGGCAACAGGCGGGGCAAGAGACCCAGTACTTC. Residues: CASSPRGQQAGQETQYF.

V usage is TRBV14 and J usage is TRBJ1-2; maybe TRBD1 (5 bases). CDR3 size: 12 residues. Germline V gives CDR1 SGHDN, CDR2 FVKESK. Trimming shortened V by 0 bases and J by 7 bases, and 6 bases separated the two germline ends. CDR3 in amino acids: CASSQEGVGYTF. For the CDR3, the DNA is TGTGCCAGCAGCCAAGAAGGGGTTGGCTACACCTTC.

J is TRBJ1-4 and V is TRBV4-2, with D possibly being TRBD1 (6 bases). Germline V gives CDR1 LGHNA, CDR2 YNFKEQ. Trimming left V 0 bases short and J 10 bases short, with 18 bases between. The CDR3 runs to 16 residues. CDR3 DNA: TGTGCCAGCAGCCAAGATGGTTCGGGGTCAGGGGCAAAACTGTTTTTT. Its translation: CASSQDGSGSGAKLFF.

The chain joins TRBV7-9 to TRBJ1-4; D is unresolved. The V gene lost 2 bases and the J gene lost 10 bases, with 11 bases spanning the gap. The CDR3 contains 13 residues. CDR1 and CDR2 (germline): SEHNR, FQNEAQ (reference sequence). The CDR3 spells CASSLPGERKLFF. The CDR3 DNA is TGTGCCAGCAGCTTACCTGGGGAGCGAAAACTGTTTTTT.

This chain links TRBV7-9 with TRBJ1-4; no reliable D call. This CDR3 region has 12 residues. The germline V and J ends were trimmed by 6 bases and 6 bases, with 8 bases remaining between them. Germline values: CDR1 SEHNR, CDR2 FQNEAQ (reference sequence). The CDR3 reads CASREEDEKLFF. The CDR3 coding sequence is TGTGCCAGCAGGGAGGAGGATGAAAAACTGTTTTTT.

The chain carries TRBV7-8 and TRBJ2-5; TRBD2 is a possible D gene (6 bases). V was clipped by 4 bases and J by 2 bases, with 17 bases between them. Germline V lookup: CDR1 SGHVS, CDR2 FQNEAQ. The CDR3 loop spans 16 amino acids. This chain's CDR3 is CASSWLVSGDQETQYF. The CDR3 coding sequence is TGTGCCAGCAGCTGGCTTGTCTCGGGGGATCAAGAGACCCAGTACTTC.

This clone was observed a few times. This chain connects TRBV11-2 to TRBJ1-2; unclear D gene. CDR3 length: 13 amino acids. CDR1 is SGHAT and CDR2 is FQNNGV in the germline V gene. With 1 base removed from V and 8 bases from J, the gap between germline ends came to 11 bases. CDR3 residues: CASSLGQDLGYTF. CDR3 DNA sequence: TGTGCCAGCAGCTTAGGGCAGGATCTGGGCTACACCTTC.

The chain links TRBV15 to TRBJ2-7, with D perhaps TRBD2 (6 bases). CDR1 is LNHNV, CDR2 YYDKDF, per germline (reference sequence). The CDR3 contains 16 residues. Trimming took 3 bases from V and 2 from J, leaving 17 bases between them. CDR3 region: CATSSQGGSSTYEQYF. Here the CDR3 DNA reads TGTGCCACCAGCAGCCAAGGAGGGAGCTCCACCTACGAGCAGTACTTC.

For the CDR3, the DNA is TGCGCCAGCAGCTTGACGCAGGGAGGGGAGACCCAGTACTTC. Translation gives CASSLTQGGETQYF. This chain connects TRBV5-1 to TRBJ2-5; 7 nucleotides line up with TRBD2. Germline CDR1 SGHRS, CDR2 YFSETQ. This CDR3 contains 14 residues. The V and J ends lost 1 base and 5 bases, in that order; junction bases with no gene match: 5.

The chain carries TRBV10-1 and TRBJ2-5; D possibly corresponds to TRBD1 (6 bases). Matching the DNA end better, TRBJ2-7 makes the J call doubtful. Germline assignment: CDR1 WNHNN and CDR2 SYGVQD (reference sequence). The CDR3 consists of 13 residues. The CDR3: CATSGRGGYEQYF. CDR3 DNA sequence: TGCGCCACCTCGGGTCGAGGGGGCTACGAGCAGTACTTC.

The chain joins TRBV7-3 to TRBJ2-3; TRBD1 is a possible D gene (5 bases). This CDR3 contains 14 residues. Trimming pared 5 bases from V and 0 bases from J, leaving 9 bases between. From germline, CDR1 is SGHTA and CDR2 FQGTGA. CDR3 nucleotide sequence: TGTGCCAGCAGCCTGACAGCTAGCACAGATACGCAGTATTTT. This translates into CASSLTASTDTQYF.

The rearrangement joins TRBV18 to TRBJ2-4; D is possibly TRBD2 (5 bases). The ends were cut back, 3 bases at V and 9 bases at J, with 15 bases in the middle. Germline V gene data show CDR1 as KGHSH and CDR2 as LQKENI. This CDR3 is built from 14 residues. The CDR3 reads CASSPSRDSRIQYF. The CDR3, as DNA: TGTGCCAGCTCACCGTCTCGGGATTCCCGCATTCAGTACTTC.

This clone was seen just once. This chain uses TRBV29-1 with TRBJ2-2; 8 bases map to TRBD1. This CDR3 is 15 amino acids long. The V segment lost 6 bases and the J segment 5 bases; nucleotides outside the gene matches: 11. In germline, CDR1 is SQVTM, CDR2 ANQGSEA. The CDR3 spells CSVSAGGASTGELFF. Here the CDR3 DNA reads TGCAGCGTGTCTGCAGGGGGCGCAAGTACCGGGGAGCTGTTTTTT.

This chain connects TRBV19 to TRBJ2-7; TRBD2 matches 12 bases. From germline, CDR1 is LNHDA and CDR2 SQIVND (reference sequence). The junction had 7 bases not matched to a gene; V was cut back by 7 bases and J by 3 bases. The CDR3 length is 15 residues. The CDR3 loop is CASTDRTSGDYEQYF. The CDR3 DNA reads TGTGCCAGTACCGATAGGACTAGCGGGGACTACGAGCAGTACTTC.

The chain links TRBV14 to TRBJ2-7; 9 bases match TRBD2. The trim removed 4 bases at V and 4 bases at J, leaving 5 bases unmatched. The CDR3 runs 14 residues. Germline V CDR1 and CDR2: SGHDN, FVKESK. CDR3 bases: TGTGCCAGCAGCCCCGCGGGGGGGCGGTACGAGCAGTACTTC. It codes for CASSPAGGRYEQYF. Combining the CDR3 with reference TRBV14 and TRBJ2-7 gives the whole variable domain EAGVTQFPSHSVIEKGQTVTLRCDPISGHDNLYWYRRVMGKEIKFLLHFVKESKQDESGMPNNRFLAERTGGTYSTLKVQPAELEDSGVYFCASSPAGGRYEQYFGPGTRLTVT.

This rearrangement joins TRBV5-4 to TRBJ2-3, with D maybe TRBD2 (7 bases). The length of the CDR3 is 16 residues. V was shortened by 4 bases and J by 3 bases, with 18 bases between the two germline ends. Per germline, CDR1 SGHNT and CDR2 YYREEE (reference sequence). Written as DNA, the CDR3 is TGTGCCAGCAGCACCGGAGGGGGGGGCTGGACAGATACGCAGTATTTT. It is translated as CASSTGGGGWTDTQYF. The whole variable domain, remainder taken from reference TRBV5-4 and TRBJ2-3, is ETGVTQSPTHLIKTRGQQVTLRCSSQSGHNTVSWYQQALGQGPQFIFQYYREEENGRGNFPPRFSGLQFPNYSSELNVNALELDDSALYLCASSTGGGGWTDTQYFGPGTRLTVL.

Here the CDR3 reads CASSIAEEETQYF. CDR3 DNA: TGTGCCAGTAGTATAGCCGAGGAAGAGACCCAGTACTTC. The chain employs TRBV19 and TRBJ2-5; D gene uncertain. Germline CDR1 is LNHDA and CDR2 is SQIVND (reference sequence). The CDR3 sequence is 13 residues long. V dropped 1 base and J dropped 3 bases, with 6 bases sitting between them.

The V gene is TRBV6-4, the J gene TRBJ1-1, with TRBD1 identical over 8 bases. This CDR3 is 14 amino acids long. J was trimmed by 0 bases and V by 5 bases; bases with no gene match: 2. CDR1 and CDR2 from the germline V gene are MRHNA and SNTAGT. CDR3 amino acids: CASSRTGMNTEAFF. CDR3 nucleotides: TGTGCCAGCAGTCGGACAGGGATGAACACTGAAGCTTTCTTT.

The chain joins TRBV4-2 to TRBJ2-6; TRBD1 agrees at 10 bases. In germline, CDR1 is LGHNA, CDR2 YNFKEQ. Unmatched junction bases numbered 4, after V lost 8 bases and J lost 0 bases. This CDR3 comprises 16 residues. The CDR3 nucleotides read TGTGCCAGCTGGGGACAGGGGAACTCTGGGGCCAACGTCCTGACTTTC. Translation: CASWGQGNSGANVLTF.

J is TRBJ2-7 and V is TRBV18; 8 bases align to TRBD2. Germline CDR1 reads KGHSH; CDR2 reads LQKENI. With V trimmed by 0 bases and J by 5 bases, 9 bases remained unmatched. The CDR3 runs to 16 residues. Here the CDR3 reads CASSPPSAGGGDEQYF. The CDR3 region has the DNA TGTGCCAGCTCACCACCGTCGGCGGGGGGAGGGGACGAGCAGTACTTC.

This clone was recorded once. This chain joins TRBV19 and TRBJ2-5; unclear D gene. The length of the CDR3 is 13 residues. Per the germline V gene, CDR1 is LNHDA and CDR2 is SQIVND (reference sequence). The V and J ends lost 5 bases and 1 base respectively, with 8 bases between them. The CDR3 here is CASSVDTQETQYF. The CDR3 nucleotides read TGTGCCAGTAGTGTTGACACCCAAGAGACCCAGTACTTC.

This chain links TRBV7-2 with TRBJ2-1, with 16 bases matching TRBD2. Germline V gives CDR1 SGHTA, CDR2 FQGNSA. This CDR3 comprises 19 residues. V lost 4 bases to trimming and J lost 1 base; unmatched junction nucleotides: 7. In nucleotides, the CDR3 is TGTGCCAGCAGCTCAATGGGACTAGCGGGGGGGCTTTCCTACAATGAGCAGTTCTTC. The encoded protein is CASSSMGLAGGLSYNEQFF.

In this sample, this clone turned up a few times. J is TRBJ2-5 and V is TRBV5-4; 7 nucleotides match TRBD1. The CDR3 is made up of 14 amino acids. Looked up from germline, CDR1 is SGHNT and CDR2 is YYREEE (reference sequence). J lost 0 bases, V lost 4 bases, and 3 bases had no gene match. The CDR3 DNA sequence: TGTGCCAGCAGCAGGACAGGAGACCAAGAGACCCAGTACTTC. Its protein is CASSRTGDQETQYF.

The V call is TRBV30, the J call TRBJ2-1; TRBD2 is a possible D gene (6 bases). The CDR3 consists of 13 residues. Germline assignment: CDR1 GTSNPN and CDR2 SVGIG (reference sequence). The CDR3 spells CSTGGLNYNEQFF. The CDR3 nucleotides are TGTTCCACTGGGGGACTCAACTACAATGAGCAGTTCTTC.

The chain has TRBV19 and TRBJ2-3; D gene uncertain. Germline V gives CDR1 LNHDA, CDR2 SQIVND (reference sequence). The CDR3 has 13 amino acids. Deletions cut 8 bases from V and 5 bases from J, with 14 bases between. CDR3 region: CASSRDRGDTQYF. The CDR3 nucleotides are TGTGCCAGTTCCCGAGATCGAGGAGATACGCAGTATTTT.

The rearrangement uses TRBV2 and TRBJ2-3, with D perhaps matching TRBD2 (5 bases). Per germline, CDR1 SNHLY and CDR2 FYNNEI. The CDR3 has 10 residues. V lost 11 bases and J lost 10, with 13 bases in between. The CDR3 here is CAGSLRAQYF. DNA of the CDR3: TGTGCCGGGAGCCTGAGGGCGCAGTATTTT.

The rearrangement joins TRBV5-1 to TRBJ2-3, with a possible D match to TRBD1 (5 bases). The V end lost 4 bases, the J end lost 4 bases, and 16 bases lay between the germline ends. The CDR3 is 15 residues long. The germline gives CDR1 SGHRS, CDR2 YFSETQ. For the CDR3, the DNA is TGCGCCAGCAGCCCAGAAGGTGTCAGGGCAGATACGCAGTATTTT. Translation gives CASSPEGVRADTQYF.